Reported below is one TCR beta chain. The same CDR3 also results from other DNA sequences found in this sample. The ends lost 6 bases at V and 2 bases at J; junction bases unmatched: 0. Looked up from germline, CDR1 is MDHEN and CDR2 is SYDVKM. The CDR3 has 13 residues. This record belongs to a study of blood T cell repertoires in COVID-19. As for the study in general: From T cells, B-cell-depleted T cells, or PBMCs came the material, which was cDNA or gDNA.

Methods used by the authors: Reference gene primer amplification gave nucleated cell count estimates. Data came from immunoSEQ multiplex PCR; TCRdb stores just in-frame clones and leaves some out. The D gene and trimming were derived from the DNA, and the V and J assignments and clone size from that table. The sample has 450,000 to 600,000 clones, about nine tenths seen once. This clonotype was sampled from a woman aged 18-35 years who had recovered from COVID-19. Sequencing used PBMCs or T cells enriched from blood (not recorded which). The J gene is TRBJ1-3, the V gene TRBV28; the match to TRBD1 covers 8 bases. The CDR3 nucleotides are TGTGCCAGCAGACAGGGGGCTGGAAACACCATATATTTT. It specifies CASRQGAGNTIYF.